One and the same sample provided the 19 T cell receptor beta chains below, sequenced in a study of T cell changes during pregnancy in multiple sclerosis. TCRdb's table, derived via immunoSEQ multiplex PCR, lists solely in-frame clones and lacks some. This sample carries roughly 50,000 clones, 80% to 95% of them seen once, and the ten largest clones take around 0.25%. The source material was CD4+ T cells from peripheral blood mononuclear cells, sampled in the third trimester of pregnancy. Every receptor here comes from a female donor with multiple sclerosis, enrolled in a pregnancy study.

This sequence joins TRBV6-1 and TRBJ1-5; D gene uncertain. The germline V gene encodes CDR1 MNHNS and CDR2 SASEGT. V gave up 6 bases and J gave up 4 bases, with 10 bases separating them. This CDR3 comprises 13 residues. The CDR3: CASSRQRNQPQHF. In nucleotides, the CDR3 is TGTGCCAGCAGCCGTCAGAGGAATCAGCCCCAGCATTTT.

A single count supports this clone. This chain links TRBV7-2 with TRBJ1-3; D unclear. Between the trimmed V and J ends, which lost 0 bases and 4 bases, there was a span of 7 bases. The length of the CDR3 is 14 residues. The germline CDR1 and CDR2 sequences are SGHTA and FQGNSA. CDR3 protein: CASSLAEAGNTIYF. The CDR3 DNA is TGTGCCAGCAGCTTAGCGGAGGCCGGAAACACCATATATTTT.

For the CDR3, the DNA is TGTGCCAGCAGTGGGAGGGGTGTCTCTGGGGCCAACGTCCTGACTTTC. It encodes CASSGRGVSGANVLTF. V usage is TRBV6-1 and J usage is TRBJ2-6; the D gene is possibly TRBD2 (6 bases). This CDR3 contains 16 residues. Germline assignment: CDR1 MNHNS and CDR2 SASEGT. The V and J ends lost 4 bases and 0 bases respectively, with 10 bases between them.

V and J are TRBV25-1 and TRBJ2-5, with a possible D match to TRBD2 (5 bases). This CDR3 is built from 16 residues. Trimming removed 3 bases from V and 3 bases from J, with 17 bases in between. CDR1 and CDR2 (germline): MGHDK, SYGVNS. The CDR3: CASSERSLASKETQYF. The CDR3 DNA reads TGTGCCAGCAGTGAGAGAAGTCTAGCCAGCAAAGAGACCCAGTACTTC.

The CDR3 sequence: CASSRSGGYPRETQYF. CDR3 coding DNA: TGTGCCAGCAGCCGTAGCGGGGGGTACCCTCGGGAGACCCAGTACTTC. The rearrangement uses TRBV5-4 and TRBJ2-5, with 10 positions matching TRBD2. Per germline, CDR1 SGHNT and CDR2 YYREEE (reference sequence). This CDR3 region has 16 residues. V shed 4 bases and J 5 bases; nucleotides not matched to a gene: 11.

The chain joins TRBV5-6 to TRBJ1-1; TRBD1 matches at 7 bases. V lost 6 bases, J lost 0 bases, and 5 bases stayed unmatched. There are 14 residues in the CDR3. CDR1 SGHDT and CDR2 YYEEEE come from the germline V gene. The CDR3 nucleotides are TGTGCCAGCAACCCCGACAGGGTGAACACTGAAGCTTTCTTT. Its protein product is CASNPDRVNTEAFF.

The chain carries TRBV29-1 and TRBJ1-3; the match to TRBD1 covers 7 bases. J was trimmed by 6 bases and V by 0 bases; bases with no gene match: 2. From germline, CDR1 is SQVTM and CDR2 ANQGSEA. This CDR3 is built from 13 residues. Here the CDR3 reads CSVEDRGENTIYF. The CDR3 coding sequence is TGCAGCGTTGAAGACAGGGGGGAAAACACCATATATTTT.

This sequence joins TRBV7-2 and TRBJ2-3; TRBD1 matches 8 bases. The junction had 3 bases not matched to a gene; V was cut back by 2 bases and J by 2 bases. Germline lookup yields CDR1 SGHTA and CDR2 FQGNSA. The CDR3 is made up of 15 amino acids. The DNA for the CDR3 is TGTGCCAGCAGCTTAAACAGGGGGTCCACAGATACGCAGTATTTT. Translation: CASSLNRGSTDTQYF.

V is TRBV15 and J is TRBJ2-7, with 12 bases identical to TRBD2. The CDR3 length is 17 residues. Germline CDR1 LNHNV, CDR2 YYDKDF (reference sequence). Unmatched junction bases numbered 8, after V lost 4 bases and J lost 1 base. CDR3 bases: TGTGCCACCAGCAACCACTTGGGACTAGCGGGTTCCTACGAGCAGTACTTC. This gives the protein CATSNHLGLAGSYEQYF.

This rearrangement joins TRBV29-1 to TRBJ2-5; 8 bases match TRBD1. CDR1 is SQVTM, CDR2 ANQGSEA, per germline. The CDR3 is 12 amino acids. With 7 bases clipped from V and 4 bases from J, the junction kept 5 bases outside the gene matches. The CDR3 coding sequence is TGCAGCGCATACCAGGGGGCAGAGACCCAGTACTTC. Translation gives CSAYQGAETQYF.

The chain links TRBV2 to TRBJ2-7; 7 bases are shared with TRBD2. The germline V gene has CDR1 SNHLY and CDR2 FYNNEI. V dropped 10 bases and J dropped 7; count of bases not matched to a gene: 16. The CDR3 covers 14 residues. DNA for the CDR3: TGTGCCACCCGGGGGGTCAGTCAGGGAGGAGAGCAGTACTTC. Its protein is CATRGVSQGGEQYF.

The rearrangement uses TRBV7-2 and TRBJ2-3; 10 bases map to TRBD1. The CDR3 totals 16 residues. The V gene end was trimmed by 1 base and the J gene end by 0 bases; junction bases not matched to a gene: 1. CDR1 SGHTA and CDR2 FQGNSA come from the germline V gene. CDR3 region: CASSLGQGASTDTQYF. The CDR3 DNA reads TGTGCCAGCAGCTTAGGACAGGGGGCTAGCACAGATACGCAGTATTTT.

This chain links TRBV5-1 with TRBJ2-3, with D possibly TRBD2 on 7 matching bases. The V end was cut by 6 bases, the J end by 4 bases, with 15 bases between. The germline V gene has CDR1 SGHRS and CDR2 YFSETQ. The CDR3 runs to 14 residues. As DNA, the CDR3 is TGCGCCAGCAAAGGGGGGGCAGAAGCAGATACGCAGTATTTT. This codes for CASKGGAEADTQYF.

The chain joins TRBV5-6 to TRBJ2-5; TRBD2 is a possible D gene (5 bases). The germline gives CDR1 SGHDT, CDR2 YYEEEE. The CDR3 sequence is 14 residues long. Trimming left V 2 bases short and J 3 bases short, with 11 bases between. Written as DNA, the CDR3 is TGTGCCAGCAGCTTTGGGAGAAGGGAAGAGACCCAGTACTTC. Protein product: CASSFGRREETQYF.

The chain joins TRBV5-1 to TRBJ2-2; possibly TRBD1 for D (6 bases). Germline V lookup: CDR1 SGHRS, CDR2 YFSETQ. This CDR3 contains 16 residues. The V end lost 0 bases, the J end lost 4 bases, and 13 bases lay between the germline ends. CDR3: CASSLGIAGATGELFF. The CDR3 DNA follows: TGCGCCAGCAGCTTGGGAATAGCAGGGGCCACCGGGGAGCTGTTTTTT. Full variable domain (rest looked up from reference TRBV5-1 and TRBJ2-2): KAGVTQTPRYLIKTRGQQVTLSCSPISGHRSVSWYQQTPGQGLQFLFEYFSETQRNKGNFPGRFSGRQFSNSRSEMNVSTLELGDSALYLCASSLGIAGATGELFFGEGSRLTVL.

This clone was found once. The chain employs TRBV28 and TRBJ2-7; 9 nucleotides agree with TRBD1. Germline lookup yields CDR1 MDHEN and CDR2 SYDVKM. This CDR3 has 17 residues. V gave up 6 bases and J gave up 1 base; unmatched junction bases: 13. This CDR3 is CASSPPPGQGSSYEQYF. CDR3 in DNA: TGTGCCAGCAGCCCCCCTCCGGGACAGGGTTCGTCCTACGAGCAGTACTTC. The full variable domain, its missing parts supplied by reference TRBV28 and TRBJ2-7, is DVKVTQSSRYLVKRTGEKVFLECVQDMDHENMFWYRQDPGLGLRLIYFSYDVKMKEKGDIPEGYSVSREKKERFSLILESASTNQTSMYLCASSPPPGQGSSYEQYFGPGTRLTVT.

This chain connects TRBV28 to TRBJ2-5, with D tentatively TRBD2 (7 bases). CDR3 length: 17 amino acids. Germline V CDR1 and CDR2: MDHEN, SYDVKM. V lost 6 bases to trimming and J lost 2 bases, with 22 bases between them. Here the CDR3 DNA reads TGTGCCAGCAGCTCCTGGGCGGGGGCGGCCGCTCAAGAGACCCAGTACTTC. Protein product: CASSSWAGAAAQETQYF.

The rearrangement uses TRBV6-6 and TRBJ2-1, with a possible D match to TRBD2 (5 bases). V was trimmed by 0 bases and J by 4 bases, leaving 13 bases between them. Germline assignment: CDR1 MNHNY and CDR2 SVGAGI (reference sequence). The CDR3 is made up of 16 amino acids. The CDR3 spells CASSYSTSGRYNEQFF. Written as DNA, the CDR3 is TGTGCCAGCAGTTACTCGACAAGCGGAAGATACAATGAGCAGTTCTTC.

V usage is TRBV5-4 and J usage is TRBJ2-7, with D tentatively TRBD2 (6 bases). V lost 4 bases to trimming and J lost 2 bases, with 13 bases between them. This CDR3 region has 14 residues. Germline CDR1 SGHNT, CDR2 YYREEE (reference sequence). Here the CDR3 DNA reads TGTGCCAGCAGCCGGTTTAGCGGAGCCTACGAGCAGTACTTC. Amino acids: CASSRFSGAYEQYF. Full variable domain (outside the CDR3, taken from reference TRBV5-4 and TRBJ2-7): ETGVTQSPTHLIKTRGQQVTLRCSSQSGHNTVSWYQQALGQGPQFIFQYYREEENGRGNFPPRFSGLQFPNYSSELNVNALELDDSALYLCASSRFSGAYEQYFGPGTRLTVT.